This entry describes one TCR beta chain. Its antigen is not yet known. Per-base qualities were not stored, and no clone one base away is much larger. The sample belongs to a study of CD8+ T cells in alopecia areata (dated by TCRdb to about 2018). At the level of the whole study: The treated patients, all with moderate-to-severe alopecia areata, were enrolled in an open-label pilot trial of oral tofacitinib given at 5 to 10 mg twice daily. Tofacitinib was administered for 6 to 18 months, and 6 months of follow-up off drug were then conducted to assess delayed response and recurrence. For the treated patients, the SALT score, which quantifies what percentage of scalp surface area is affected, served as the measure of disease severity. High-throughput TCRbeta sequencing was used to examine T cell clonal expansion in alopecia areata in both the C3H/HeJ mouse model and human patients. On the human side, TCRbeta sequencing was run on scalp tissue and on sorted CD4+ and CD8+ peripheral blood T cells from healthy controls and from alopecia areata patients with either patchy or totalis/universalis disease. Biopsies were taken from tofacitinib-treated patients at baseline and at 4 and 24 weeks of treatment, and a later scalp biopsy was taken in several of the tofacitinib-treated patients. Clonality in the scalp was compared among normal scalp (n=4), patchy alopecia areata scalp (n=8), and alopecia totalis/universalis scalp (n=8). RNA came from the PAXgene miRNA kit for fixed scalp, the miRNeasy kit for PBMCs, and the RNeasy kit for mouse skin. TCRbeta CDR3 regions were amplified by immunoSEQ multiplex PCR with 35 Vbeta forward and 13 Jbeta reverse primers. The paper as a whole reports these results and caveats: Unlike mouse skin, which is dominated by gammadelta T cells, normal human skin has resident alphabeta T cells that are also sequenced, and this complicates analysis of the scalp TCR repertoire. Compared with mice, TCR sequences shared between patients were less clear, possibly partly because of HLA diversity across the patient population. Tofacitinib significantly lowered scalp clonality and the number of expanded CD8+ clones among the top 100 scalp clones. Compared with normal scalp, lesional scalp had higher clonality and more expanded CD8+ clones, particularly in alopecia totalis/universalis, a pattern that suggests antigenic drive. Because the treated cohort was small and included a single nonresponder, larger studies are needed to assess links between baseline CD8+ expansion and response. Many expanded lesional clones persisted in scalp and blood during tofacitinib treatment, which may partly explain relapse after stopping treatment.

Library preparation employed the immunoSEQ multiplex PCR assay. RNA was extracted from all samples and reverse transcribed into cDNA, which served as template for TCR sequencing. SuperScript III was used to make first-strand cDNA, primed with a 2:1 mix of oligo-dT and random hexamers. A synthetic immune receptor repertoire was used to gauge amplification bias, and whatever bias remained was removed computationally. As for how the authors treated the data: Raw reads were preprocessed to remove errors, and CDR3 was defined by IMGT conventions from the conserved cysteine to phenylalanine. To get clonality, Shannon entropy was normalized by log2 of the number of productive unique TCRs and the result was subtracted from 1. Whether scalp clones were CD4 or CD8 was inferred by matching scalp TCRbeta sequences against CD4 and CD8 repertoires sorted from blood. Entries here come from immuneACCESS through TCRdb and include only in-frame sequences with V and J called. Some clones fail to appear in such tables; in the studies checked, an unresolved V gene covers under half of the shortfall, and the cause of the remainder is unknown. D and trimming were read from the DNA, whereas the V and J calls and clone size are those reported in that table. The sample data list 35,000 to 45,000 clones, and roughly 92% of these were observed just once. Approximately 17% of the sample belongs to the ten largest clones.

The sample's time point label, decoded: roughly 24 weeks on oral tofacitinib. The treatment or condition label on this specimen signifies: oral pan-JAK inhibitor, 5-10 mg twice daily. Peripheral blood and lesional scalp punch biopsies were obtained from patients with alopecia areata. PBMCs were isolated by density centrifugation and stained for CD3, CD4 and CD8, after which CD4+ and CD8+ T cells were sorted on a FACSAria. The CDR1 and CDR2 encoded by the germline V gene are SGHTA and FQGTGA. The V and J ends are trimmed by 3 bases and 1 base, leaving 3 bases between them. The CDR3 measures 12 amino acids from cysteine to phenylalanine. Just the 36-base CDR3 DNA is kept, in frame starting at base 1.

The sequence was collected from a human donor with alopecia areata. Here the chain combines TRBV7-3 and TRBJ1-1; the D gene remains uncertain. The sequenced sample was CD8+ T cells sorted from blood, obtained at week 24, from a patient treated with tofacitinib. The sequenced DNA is TGTGCCAGCAGCTTTGGGAACACTGAAGCTTTCTTT. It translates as CASSFGNTEAFF.